Described below is a single T cell receptor beta chain sequence and its context. Assay: immunoSEQ multiplex PCR; the TCRdb copy retains only in-frame clones and omits some. The sample shows 120,000 to 150,000 clones, around nine tenths of them seen only once. CDR3 length equals 15 residues. Unmatched junction bases numbered 8, after V lost 5 bases and J lost 6 bases. Per germline, CDR1 MNHNY and CDR2 SVGAGI (reference sequence). This sample was taken from a study of blood T cell repertoires in COVID-19. Overall study context: Samples taken during acute and convalescent COVID-19 were collected in the United States, Italy and Spain. Sources were T cells, B-cell-depleted T cells, or PBMCs; the material itself was cDNA or gDNA.

This receptor was obtained from a woman between 45 and 65 years old with active or convalescent COVID-19. This chain links TRBV6-6 with TRBJ2-1; 9 bases line up with TRBD1. The sequenced sample consisted of peripheral blood. The CDR3, as DNA: TGTGCCAGCAGTACGGGGACAGGGAGTGGCAATGAGCAGTTCTTC. It specifies CASSTGTGSGNEQFF.